The 24 T cell receptor beta chains given below trace back to one sample, sequenced in a study of cytomegalovirus exposure and HLA in healthy donors (dated by TCRdb to 2017 to 2019). The library relied on the immunoSEQ multiplex PCR assay. The multiplex PCR relied on a mix of 60 forward primers for TCR Vbeta segments and 13 reverse primers for TCR Jbeta segments. In TCRdb, the immuneACCESS table is reduced to in-frame sequences with V and J assigned. These tables do not hold every clone; where another copy was compared, an unresolved V gene accounts for under half, and the others remain unexplained. Across this sample there are roughly 150,000 clones, with around four fifths seen only once. Jointly, the top ten make up more than 3% of the sample. Material: PBMCs. These TCRs come from a male donor in good health and CMV-seronegative.

This clone was seen once. V is TRBV5-4 and J is TRBJ2-1, with 16 nucleotides matching TRBD2. Germline V lookup: CDR1 SGHNT, CDR2 YYREEE (reference sequence). Germline trimming cut 4 bases from V and 7 bases from J; bases unmatched to any gene: 5. The CDR3 consists of 16 residues. For the CDR3, the DNA is TGTGCCAGCAGCCGGGGACTAGCGGGGGGGCGAAATGAGCAGTTCTTC. Its protein is CASSRGLAGGRNEQFF.

J is TRBJ2-2 and V is TRBV6-4; 7 bases are a match to TRBD1. From germline, CDR1 is MRHNA and CDR2 SNTAGT. V lost 4 bases to trimming and J lost 4 bases; unmatched junction nucleotides: 0. The CDR3 has 13 residues. In nucleotides, the CDR3 is TGTGCCAGCAGTGGACAGGGCACCGGGGAGCTGTTTTTT. Its protein product is CASSGQGTGELFF.

The V and J genes are TRBV15 and TRBJ2-1; TRBD2 is a possible D gene (6 bases). The germline V and J ends were trimmed by 1 base and 4 bases, with 14 bases remaining between them. CDR1 is LNHNV and CDR2 is YYDKDF in the germline V gene (reference sequence). The CDR3 totals 16 residues. CDR3 nucleotides: TGTGCCACCAGCAGAGGGCTAGCGACTCGATACAATGAGCAGTTCTTC. Residues: CATSRGLATRYNEQFF. Full variable domain (missing parts from reference TRBV15 and TRBJ2-1): DAMVIQNPRYQVTQFGKPVTLSCSQTLNHNVMYWYQQKSSQAPKLLFHYYDKDFNNEADTPDNFQSRRPNTSFCFLDIRSPGLGDTAMYLCATSRGLATRYNEQFFGPGTRLTVL.

The V gene is TRBV21-1, the J gene TRBJ2-5; the table's D call, TRBD2, has no DNA check behind it. TRBV21-1 is an annotated pseudogene. This CDR3 region has 15 residues. CDR3 in DNA: TGTGCCAGCAGCAAAGCCCGGACTAGCGGAGAGACCCAGTACTTC. This translates into CASSKARTSGETQYF.

With respect to this clone: One junction end disagrees with the germline gene, perhaps due to a read error. The chain employs TRBV7-9 and TRBJ1-1; D gene ambiguous. There are 17 residues in the CDR3. Germline V gives CDR1 SEHNR, CDR2 FQNEAQ (reference sequence). The CDR3 DNA sequence: TGTTCCAGCAGCTTAGCGATGTCCCATTACAATAAAACTGAAGCTTTCTTT. This sequence encodes CSSSLAMSHYNKTEAFF.

This clone occurred once. The chain couples TRBV25-1 to TRBJ2-4; maybe TRBD2 (6 bases). V lost 3 bases to trimming and J lost 0 bases, with 6 bases between them. The CDR3 has 14 residues. The germline V gene encodes CDR1 MGHDK and CDR2 SYGVNS. The DNA for the CDR3 is TGTGCCAGCAGTGAGGGACTAGCCAAAAACATTCAGTACTTC. Its protein is CASSEGLAKNIQYF.

This chain connects TRBV11-2 to TRBJ2-7, with a weak D call TRBD2 (6 bases). From germline, CDR1 is SGHAT and CDR2 FQNNGV. V lost 2 bases, J lost 3 bases, and 11 bases lay in between. The CDR3 consists of 14 residues. CDR3 nucleotides: TGTGCCAGCAGCTTAACGGGAGAGTACTACGAGCAGTACTTC. It codes for CASSLTGEYYEQYF.

With respect to this clone: A junction end diverges from the germline sequence, so it may reflect a read error. The rearrangement joins TRBV5-5 to TRBJ2-3; TRBD1 aligns across 8 bases. The CDR3 length is 16 residues. CDR1 SGHKS and CDR2 YYEKEE come from the germline V gene (reference sequence). CDR3 amino acids: CASSPTGEHFTDTQYF. The CDR3 DNA sequence: TGCGCCAGCAGCCCGACAGGGGAGCACTTCACAGATACGCAGTATTTT.

The J gene is TRBJ2-1, the V gene TRBV10-3; 8 bases agree with TRBD1. This CDR3 is 13 amino acids long. Trimming removed 5 bases from V and 7 bases from J; junction bases left unmatched: 4. The V gene's germline CDR1 is ENHRY and CDR2 SYGVKD. CDR3 amino acids: CAISPTGGNEQFF. The CDR3 DNA sequence: TGTGCCATCAGTCCTACAGGGGGAAATGAGCAGTTCTTC.

This chain uses TRBV5-1 with TRBJ2-5; D perhaps matches TRBD1 (5 bases). Germline CDR1 is SGHRS and CDR2 is YFSETQ. The CDR3 spans 15 residues. Trimming pared 4 bases from V and 4 bases from J, leaving 17 bases between. CDR3 in DNA: TGCGCCAGCAGCGCAAGACAGATGACGGGAGAGACCCAGTACTTC. Its protein is CASSARQMTGETQYF.

This sequence joins TRBV7-3 and TRBJ2-2, with D maybe TRBD1 (5 bases). Deletions cut 2 bases from V and 5 bases from J, with 15 bases between. Germline V gene lookup returns CDR1 SGHTA and CDR2 FQGTGA. The CDR3 extends over 16 amino acids. The CDR3 region is CASSLGIQGPTGELFF. CDR3 DNA sequence: TGTGCCAGCAGCTTAGGAATCCAGGGCCCTACCGGGGAGCTGTTTTTT. The full variable domain, its missing parts supplied by reference TRBV7-3 and TRBJ2-2, is GAGVSQTPSNKVTEKGKYVELRCDPISGHTALYWYRQSLGQGPEFLIYFQGTGAADDSGLPNDRFFAVRPEGSVSTLKIQRTERGDSAVYLCASSLGIQGPTGELFFGEGSRLTVL.

The chain employs TRBV6-5 and TRBJ2-7; 8 nucleotides agree with TRBD2. Germline values: CDR1 MNHEY, CDR2 SVGAGI. Trimming cost V 2 bases and J 4 bases; bases outside gene matches: 7. The CDR3 sequence is 15 residues long. The CDR3 coding sequence is TGTGCCAGCAGTTACGGGGGCGGGAGGACTTACGAGCAGTACTTC. This codes for CASSYGGGRTYEQYF.

V gene TRBV4-2 combines with J gene TRBJ2-7, with 9 bases matching TRBD2. This CDR3 is built from 16 residues. The V gene end was trimmed by 0 bases and the J gene end by 2 bases; junction bases not matched to a gene: 5. CDR1 is LGHNA and CDR2 is YNFKEQ in the germline V gene. The DNA for the CDR3 is TGTGCCAGCAGCCAAGAGGGGAGCGGGGGGCCCTACGAGCAGTACTTC. Translating it yields CASSQEGSGGPYEQYF.

This clone was found a few times. The V and J genes are TRBV7-9 and TRBJ1-2; D unresolved. From germline, CDR1 is SEHNR and CDR2 FQNEAQ (reference sequence). The ends were cut back, 4 bases at V and 4 bases at J, with 19 bases in the middle. The CDR3 extends over 16 amino acids. The CDR3 region is CASSSFEGPSFYGYTF. CDR3 coding DNA: TGTGCCAGCAGCTCCTTTGAGGGCCCCTCCTTCTATGGCTACACCTTC.

The rearrangement joins TRBV28 to TRBJ2-7; 9 nucleotides align to TRBD2. The CDR3 covers 14 residues. Unmatched junction bases numbered 7, after V lost 5 bases and J lost 5 bases. Germline V gives CDR1 MDHEN, CDR2 SYDVKM. The CDR3 DNA reads as TGTGCCAGCAGTGGGGGGTTAGCGGGGGACGAGCAGTACTTC. Translation gives CASSGGLAGDEQYF.

The V gene is TRBV18, the J gene TRBJ2-7; 13 bases align to TRBD2. J was trimmed by 5 bases and V by 3 bases; bases with no gene match: 10. The CDR3 consists of 17 residues. Germline-derived CDR1 and CDR2 are KGHSH and LQKENI. The CDR3 protein is CASSPWTSGSEFHEQYF. The CDR3 nucleotides read TGTGCCAGCTCACCCTGGACTAGCGGGAGTGAGTTCCACGAGCAGTACTTC.

V gene TRBV4-2 combines with J gene TRBJ2-7, with 7 bases fitting TRBD1. Trimming cost V 0 bases and J 0 bases; bases outside gene matches: 8. This CDR3 comprises 17 residues. CDR1 LGHNA and CDR2 YNFKEQ come from the germline V gene. The chain's CDR3 is CASSQDLWGTVSYEQYF. Here the CDR3 DNA reads TGTGCCAGCAGCCAAGATCTATGGGGGACAGTCTCCTACGAGCAGTACTTC.

This clone was recorded a few times. V usage is TRBV7-9 and J usage is TRBJ1-1; no definite D call. The V and J ends lost 3 bases and 2 bases respectively, with 10 bases between them. Germline values: CDR1 SEHNR, CDR2 FQNEAQ (reference sequence). The CDR3 extends over 14 amino acids. The CDR3 coding sequence is TGTGCCAGCAGCTTCGGGTCCTTTAACACTGAAGCTTTCTTT. This codes for CASSFGSFNTEAFF. The full variable domain, completed using reference TRBV7-9 and TRBJ1-1, is DTGVSQNPRHKITKRGQNVTFRCDPISEHNRLYWYRQTLGQGPEFLTYFQNEAQLEKSRLLSDRFSAERPKGSFSTLEIQRTEQGDSAMYLCASSFGSFNTEAFFGQGTRLTVV.

V is TRBV7-9 and J is TRBJ1-1; 8 positions agree with TRBD1. This CDR3 comprises 14 residues. V gave up 4 bases and J gave up 5 bases; unmatched junction bases: 6. CDR1 is SEHNR, CDR2 FQNEAQ, per germline (reference sequence). CDR3 region: CASSYLQGGTEAFF. The CDR3 coding sequence is TGTGCCAGCAGCTACCTACAGGGGGGGACTGAAGCTTTCTTT.

The chain uses TRBV7-8 and TRBJ2-3, with D possibly being TRBD2 (5 bases). There are 16 residues in the CDR3. The V end lost 1 base, the J end lost 1 base, and 12 bases lay between the germline ends. CDR1 is SGHVS and CDR2 is FQNEAQ in the germline V gene. The CDR3: CASSLDLYGGTDTQYF. CDR3 nucleotides: TGTGCCAGCAGCTTAGACTTATACGGGGGCACAGATACGCAGTATTTT. Supplemented by reference TRBV7-8 and TRBJ2-3, the full variable domain reads GAGVSQSPRYKVAKRGQDVALRCDPISGHVSLFWYQQALGQGPEFLTYFQNEAQLDKSGLPSDRFFAERPEGSVSTLKIQRTQQEDSAVYLCASSLDLYGGTDTQYFGPGTRLTVL.

The chain links TRBV2 to TRBJ1-1; D unclear. The CDR3 sequence is 16 residues long. Between the trimmed V and J ends, which lost 4 bases and 5 bases, there was a span of 20 bases. Looked up from germline, CDR1 is SNHLY and CDR2 is FYNNEI. CDR3 loop: CASSGAGRGLNTEAFF. CDR3 bases: TGTGCCAGCAGTGGGGCCGGTCGAGGACTAAATACTGAAGCTTTCTTT. The whole variable domain, remainder taken from reference TRBV2 and TRBJ1-1, is EPEVTQTPSHQVTQMGQEVILRCVPISNHLYFYWYRQILGQKVEFLVSFYNNEISEKSEIFDDQFSVERPDGSNFTLKIRSTKLEDSAMYFCASSGAGRGLNTEAFFGQGTRLTVV.

This chain joins TRBV27 and TRBJ1-1; D not resolved. V lost 8 bases to trimming and J lost 3 bases, with 16 bases between them. Per germline, CDR1 MNHEY and CDR2 SMNVEV (reference sequence). The CDR3 runs to 14 residues. The CDR3 reads CASWSRSPYTEAFF. The CDR3 nucleotides read TGTGCCAGCTGGTCGAGGAGTCCTTACACTGAAGCTTTCTTT.

This chain's CDR3 is CASSVDRGSGNTIYF. In DNA, the CDR3 is TGTGCCAGCAGCGTCGACAGGGGTAGTGGAAACACCATATATTTT. The chain links TRBV13 to TRBJ1-3; TRBD1 aligns across 8 bases. Germline V gene lookup returns CDR1 PRHDT and CDR2 FYEKMQ (reference sequence). Losses at the gene ends were 5 bases for V and 3 bases for J; bases not matched to a gene: 6. The CDR3 covers 15 residues.

The chain employs TRBV15 and TRBJ1-4; 7 nucleotides match TRBD1. The CDR3 is 16 amino acids. The trim removed 0 bases at V and 6 bases at J, leaving 7 bases unmatched. Germline assignment: CDR1 LNHNV and CDR2 YYDKDF (reference sequence). CDR3 DNA: TGTGCCACCAGCAGAGACAGACAGGGAGAGGATGAAAAACTGTTTTTT. Encoded protein: CATSRDRQGEDEKLFF. Using reference TRBV15 and TRBJ1-4 for the parts outside the CDR3, the full variable domain is DAMVIQNPRYQVTQFGKPVTLSCSQTLNHNVMYWYQQKSSQAPKLLFHYYDKDFNNEADTPDNFQSRRPNTSFCFLDIRSPGLGDTAMYLCATSRDRQGEDEKLFFGSGTQLSVL.